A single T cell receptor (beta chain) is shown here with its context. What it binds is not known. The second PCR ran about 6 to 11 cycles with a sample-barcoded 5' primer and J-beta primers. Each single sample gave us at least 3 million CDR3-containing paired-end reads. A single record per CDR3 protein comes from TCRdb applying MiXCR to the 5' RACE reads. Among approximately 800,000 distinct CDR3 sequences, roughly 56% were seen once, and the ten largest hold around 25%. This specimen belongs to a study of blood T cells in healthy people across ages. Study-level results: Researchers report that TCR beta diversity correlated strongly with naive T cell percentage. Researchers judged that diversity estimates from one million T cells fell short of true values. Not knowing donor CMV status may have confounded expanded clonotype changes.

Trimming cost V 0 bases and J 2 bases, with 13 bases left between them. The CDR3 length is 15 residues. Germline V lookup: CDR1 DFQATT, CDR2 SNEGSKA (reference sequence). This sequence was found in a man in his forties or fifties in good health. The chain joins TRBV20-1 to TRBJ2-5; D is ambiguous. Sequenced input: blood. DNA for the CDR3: TGCAGTGCTAGAGATCTTGTCGGAACACAAGAGACCCAGTACTTC. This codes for CSARDLVGTQETQYF.